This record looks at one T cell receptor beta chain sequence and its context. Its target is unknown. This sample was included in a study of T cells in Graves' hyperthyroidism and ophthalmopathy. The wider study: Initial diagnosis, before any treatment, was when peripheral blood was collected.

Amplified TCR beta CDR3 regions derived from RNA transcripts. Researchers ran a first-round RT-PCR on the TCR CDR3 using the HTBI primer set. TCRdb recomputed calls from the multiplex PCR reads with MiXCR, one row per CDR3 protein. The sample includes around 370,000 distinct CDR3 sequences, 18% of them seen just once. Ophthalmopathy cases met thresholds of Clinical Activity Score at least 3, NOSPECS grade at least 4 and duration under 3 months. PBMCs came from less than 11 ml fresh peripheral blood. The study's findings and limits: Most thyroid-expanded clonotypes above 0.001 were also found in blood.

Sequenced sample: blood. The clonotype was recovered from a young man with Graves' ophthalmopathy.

The CDR3 spells CAISGLAGTDTQYF. For the CDR3, the DNA is TGTGCCATCAGTGGCCTAGCGGGCACAGATACGCAGTATTTT. This chain uses TRBV10-3 with TRBJ2-3, with 7 bases lining up with TRBD2. V was clipped by 4 bases and J by 1 base; unmatched bases: 2. CDR1 is ENHRY and CDR2 is SYGVKD in the germline V gene. The CDR3 sequence is 14 residues long.